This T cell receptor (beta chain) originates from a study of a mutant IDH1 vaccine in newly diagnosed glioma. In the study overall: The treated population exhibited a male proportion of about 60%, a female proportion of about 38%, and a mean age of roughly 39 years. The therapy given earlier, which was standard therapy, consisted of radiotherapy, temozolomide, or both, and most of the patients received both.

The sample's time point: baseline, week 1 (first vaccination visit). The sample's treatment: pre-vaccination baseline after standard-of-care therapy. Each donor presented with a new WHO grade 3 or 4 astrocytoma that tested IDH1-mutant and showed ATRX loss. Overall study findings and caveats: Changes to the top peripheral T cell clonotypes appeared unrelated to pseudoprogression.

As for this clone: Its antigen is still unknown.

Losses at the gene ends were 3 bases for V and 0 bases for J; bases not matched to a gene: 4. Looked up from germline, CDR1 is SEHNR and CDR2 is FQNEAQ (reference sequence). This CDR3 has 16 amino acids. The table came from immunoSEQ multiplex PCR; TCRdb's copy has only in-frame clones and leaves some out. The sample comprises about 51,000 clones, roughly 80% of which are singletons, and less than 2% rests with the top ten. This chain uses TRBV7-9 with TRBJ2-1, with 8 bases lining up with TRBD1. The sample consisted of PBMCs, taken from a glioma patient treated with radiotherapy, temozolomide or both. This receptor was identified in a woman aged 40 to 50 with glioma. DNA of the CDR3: TGTGCCAGCAGCTTCGGACAGGGTGGCTCCTACAATGAGCAGTTCTTC. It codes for CASSFGQGGSYNEQFF.